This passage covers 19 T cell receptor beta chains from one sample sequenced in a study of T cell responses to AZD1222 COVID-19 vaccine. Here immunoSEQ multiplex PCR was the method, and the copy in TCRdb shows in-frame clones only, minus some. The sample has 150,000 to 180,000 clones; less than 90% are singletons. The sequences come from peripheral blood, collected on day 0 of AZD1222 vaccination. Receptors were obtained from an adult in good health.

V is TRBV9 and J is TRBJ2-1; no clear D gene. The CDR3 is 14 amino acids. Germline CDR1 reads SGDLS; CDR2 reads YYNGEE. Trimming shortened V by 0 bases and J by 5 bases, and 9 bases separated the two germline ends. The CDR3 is CASSVDQVNNEQFF. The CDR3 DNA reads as TGTGCCAGCAGCGTAGACCAGGTGAACAATGAGCAGTTCTTC.

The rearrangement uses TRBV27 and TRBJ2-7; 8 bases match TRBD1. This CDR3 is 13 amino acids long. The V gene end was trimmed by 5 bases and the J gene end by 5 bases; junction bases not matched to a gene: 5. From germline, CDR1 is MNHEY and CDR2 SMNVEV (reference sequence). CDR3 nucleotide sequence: TGTGCCAGCAGTAGAAGGACAGGGAACGAGCAGTACTTC. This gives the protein CASSRRTGNEQYF.

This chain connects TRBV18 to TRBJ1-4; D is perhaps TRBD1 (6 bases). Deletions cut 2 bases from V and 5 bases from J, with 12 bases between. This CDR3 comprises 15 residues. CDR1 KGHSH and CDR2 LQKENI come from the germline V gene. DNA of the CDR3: TGTGCCAGCTCACCATCGACAGGCGTCAATGAAAAACTGTTTTTT. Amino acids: CASSPSTGVNEKLFF.

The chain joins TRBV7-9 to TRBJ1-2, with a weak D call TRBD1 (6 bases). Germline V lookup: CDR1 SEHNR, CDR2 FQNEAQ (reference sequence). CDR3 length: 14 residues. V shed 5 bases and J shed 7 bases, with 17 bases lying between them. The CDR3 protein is CASSPLAGASGYTF. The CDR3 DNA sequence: TGTGCCAGCAGCCCCCTCGCGGGGGCTTCTGGCTACACCTTC.

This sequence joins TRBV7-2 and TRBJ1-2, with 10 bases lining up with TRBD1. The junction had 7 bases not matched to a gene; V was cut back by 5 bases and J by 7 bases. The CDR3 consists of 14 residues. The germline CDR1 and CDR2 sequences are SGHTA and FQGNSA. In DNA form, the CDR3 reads TGTGCCAGCAGCCACCGGGGACAGGGGCTTGGCTACACCTTC. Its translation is CASSHRGQGLGYTF. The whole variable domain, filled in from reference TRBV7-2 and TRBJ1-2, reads GAGVSQSPSNKVTEKGKDVELRCDPISGHTALYWYRQSLGQGLEFLIYFQGNSAPDKSGLPSDRFSAERTGGSVSTLTIQRTQQEDSAVYLCASSHRGQGLGYTFGSGTRLTVV.

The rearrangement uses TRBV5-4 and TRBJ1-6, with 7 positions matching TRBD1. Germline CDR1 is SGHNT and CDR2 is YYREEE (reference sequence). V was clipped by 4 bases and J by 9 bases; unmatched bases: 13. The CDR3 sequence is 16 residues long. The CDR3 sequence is CASSPTGYGSASPLHF. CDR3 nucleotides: TGTGCCAGCAGCCCGACAGGGTATGGGTCCGCTTCACCCCTCCACTTT.

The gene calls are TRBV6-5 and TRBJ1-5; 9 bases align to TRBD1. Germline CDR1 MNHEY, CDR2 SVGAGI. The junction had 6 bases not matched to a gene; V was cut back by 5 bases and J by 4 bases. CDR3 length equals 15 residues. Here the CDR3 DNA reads TGTGCCAGCAGTAACGGACAGGGGAGGAATCAGCCCCAGCATTTT. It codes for CASSNGQGRNQPQHF.

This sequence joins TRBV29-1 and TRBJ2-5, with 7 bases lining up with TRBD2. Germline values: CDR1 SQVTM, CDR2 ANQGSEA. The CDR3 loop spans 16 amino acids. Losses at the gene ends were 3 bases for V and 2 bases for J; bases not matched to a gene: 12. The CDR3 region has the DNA TGCAGCGTTGAGTCCGCGGGGGTTCGGGGGCAAGAGACCCAGTACTTC. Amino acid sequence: CSVESAGVRGQETQYF.

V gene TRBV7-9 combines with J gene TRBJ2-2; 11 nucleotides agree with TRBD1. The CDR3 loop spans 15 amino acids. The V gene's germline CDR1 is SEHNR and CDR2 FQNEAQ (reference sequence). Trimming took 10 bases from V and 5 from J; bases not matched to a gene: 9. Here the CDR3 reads CATLQDRGRTGELFF. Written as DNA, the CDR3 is TGTGCCACCCTACAGGACAGGGGGCGAACCGGGGAGCTGTTTTTT.

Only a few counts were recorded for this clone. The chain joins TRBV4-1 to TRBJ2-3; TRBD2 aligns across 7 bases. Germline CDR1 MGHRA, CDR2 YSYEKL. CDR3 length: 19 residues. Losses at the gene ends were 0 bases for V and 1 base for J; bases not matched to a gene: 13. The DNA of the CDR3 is TGCGCCAGCAGCCAAGATCGTCTGGGCGGAGCGGGGCGCACAGATACGCAGTATTTT. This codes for CASSQDRLGGAGRTDTQYF.

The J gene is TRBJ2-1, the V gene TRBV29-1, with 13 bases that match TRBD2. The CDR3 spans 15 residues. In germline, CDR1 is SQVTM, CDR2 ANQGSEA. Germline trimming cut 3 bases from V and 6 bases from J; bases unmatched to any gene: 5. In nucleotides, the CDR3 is TGCAGCGTTGAGGGGGGACTAGCGGGGCTCAATGAGCAGTTCTTC. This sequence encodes CSVEGGLAGLNEQFF.

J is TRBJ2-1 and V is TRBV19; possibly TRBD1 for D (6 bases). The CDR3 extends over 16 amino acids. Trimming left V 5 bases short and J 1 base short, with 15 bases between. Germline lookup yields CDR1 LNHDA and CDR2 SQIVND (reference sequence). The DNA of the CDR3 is TGTGCCAGTAGTCCCGTCGCAGGGGCGTCCTACAATGAGCAGTTCTTC. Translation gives CASSPVAGASYNEQFF.

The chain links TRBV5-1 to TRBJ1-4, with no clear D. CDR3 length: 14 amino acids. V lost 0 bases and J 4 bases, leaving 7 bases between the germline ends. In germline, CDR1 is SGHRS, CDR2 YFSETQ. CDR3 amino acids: CASSLGQVNEKLFF. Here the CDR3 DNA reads TGCGCCAGCAGCTTGGGTCAGGTTAATGAAAAACTGTTTTTT.

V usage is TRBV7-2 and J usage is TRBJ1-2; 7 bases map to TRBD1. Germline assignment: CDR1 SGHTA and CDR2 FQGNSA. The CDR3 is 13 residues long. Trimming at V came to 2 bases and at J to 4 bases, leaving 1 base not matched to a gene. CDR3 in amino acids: CASSLRGPYGYTF. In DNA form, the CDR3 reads TGTGCCAGCAGCTTAAGGGGGCCCTATGGCTACACCTTC.

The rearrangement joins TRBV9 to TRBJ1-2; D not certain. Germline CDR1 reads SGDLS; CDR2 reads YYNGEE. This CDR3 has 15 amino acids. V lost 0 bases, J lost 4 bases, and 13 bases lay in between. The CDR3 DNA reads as TGTGCCAGCAGCGTAGGTGATCCGGCGAGCTATGGCTACACCTTC. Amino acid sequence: CASSVGDPASYGYTF. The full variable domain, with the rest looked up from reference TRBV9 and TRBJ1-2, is DSGVTQTPKHLITATGQRVTLRCSPRSGDLSVYWYQQSLDQGLQFLIQYYNGEERAKGNILERFSAQQFPDLHSELNLSSLELGDSALYFCASSVGDPASYGYTFGSGTRLTVV.

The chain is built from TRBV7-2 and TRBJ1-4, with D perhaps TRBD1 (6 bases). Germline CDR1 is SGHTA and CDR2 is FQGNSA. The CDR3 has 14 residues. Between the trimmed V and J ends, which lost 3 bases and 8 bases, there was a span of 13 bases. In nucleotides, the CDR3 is TGTGCCAGCAGCTTCCAGGGGTTTGGCGAAAAACTGTTTTTT. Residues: CASSFQGFGEKLFF.

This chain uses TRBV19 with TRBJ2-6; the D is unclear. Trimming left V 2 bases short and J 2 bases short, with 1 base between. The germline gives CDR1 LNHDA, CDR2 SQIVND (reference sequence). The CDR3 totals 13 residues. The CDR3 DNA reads TGTGCCAGTAGTATAACTGGGGCCAACGTCCTGACTTTC. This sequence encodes CASSITGANVLTF. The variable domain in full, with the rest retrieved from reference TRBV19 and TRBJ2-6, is DGGITQSPKYLFRKEGQNVTLSCEQNLNHDAMYWYRQDPGQGLRLIYYSQIVNDFQKGDIAEGYSVSREKKESFPLTVTSAQKNPTAFYLCASSITGANVLTFGAGSRLTVL.

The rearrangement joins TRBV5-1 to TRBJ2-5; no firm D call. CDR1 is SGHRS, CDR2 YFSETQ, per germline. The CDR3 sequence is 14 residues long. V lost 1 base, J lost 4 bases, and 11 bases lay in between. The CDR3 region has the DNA TGCGCCAGCAGCTTGTCTTTCGGCGGAGAGACCCAGTACTTC. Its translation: CASSLSFGGETQYF.

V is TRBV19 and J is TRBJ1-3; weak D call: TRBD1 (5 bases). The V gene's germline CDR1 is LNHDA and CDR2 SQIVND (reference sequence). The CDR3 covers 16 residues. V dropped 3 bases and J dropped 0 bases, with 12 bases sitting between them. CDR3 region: CASSMGVSSSGNTIYF. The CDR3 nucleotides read TGTGCCAGTAGTATGGGGGTATCCAGCTCTGGAAACACCATATATTTT.